The T cell receptor (beta chain) under discussion was sequenced for a study of molecular identifiers for immune sequencing clone quantification. Study summary: Replicate RNA came from about 19,000 or 110,000 naive CD8 cells and was split five ways, and four parts were sequenced.

This clonotype was detected ten times or more. The authors built bulk TCR libraries by previously described methods with listed TCR primers. Using its own MiXCR run on the PCR reads, TCRdb lists one record per CDR3 protein. In the table there are 55,000 to 75,000 distinct CDR3 sequences, about 18% of which are singletons. The sorting of naive CD8 T cells used the CD8+CD4-CCR7+CD45RA+ phenotype. J lost 0 bases, V lost 4 bases, and 3 bases had no gene match. Germline V lookup: CDR1 SGDLS, CDR2 YYNGEE. The length of the CDR3 is 15 residues. The chain uses TRBV9 and TRBJ2-2; 7 bases match TRBD1. The clonotype originates from a human donor in good health. Some libraries in this study had Jurkat cell RNA spiked in. What was sequenced was naive CD8+ T cells from blood, with Jurkat cell RNA spiked in. Subset meaning: FACS-sorted CD8+CD4-CCR7+CD45RA+ naive T cells. The CDR3 DNA reads as TGTGCCAGCAGCTGGGGACAGTCGAACACCGGGGAGCTGTTTTTT. Amino acid sequence: CASSWGQSNTGELFF.